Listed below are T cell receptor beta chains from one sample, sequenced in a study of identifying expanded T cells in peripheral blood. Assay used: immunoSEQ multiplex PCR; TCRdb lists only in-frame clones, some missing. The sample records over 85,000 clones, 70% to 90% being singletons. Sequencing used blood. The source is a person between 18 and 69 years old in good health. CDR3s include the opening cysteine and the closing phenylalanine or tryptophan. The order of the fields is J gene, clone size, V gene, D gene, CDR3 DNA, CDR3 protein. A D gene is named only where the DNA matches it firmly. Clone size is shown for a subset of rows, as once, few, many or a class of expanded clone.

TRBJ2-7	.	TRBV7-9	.	TGTGCCAGCACCCAGTTTGCGACAGACTACGAGCAGTACTTC	CASTQFATDYEQYF
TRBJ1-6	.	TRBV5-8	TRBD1	TGTGCCAGCAGCTACGACCATGGACAGGGCATTGAGGATTCACCCCTCCACTTT	CASSYDHGQGIEDSPLHF
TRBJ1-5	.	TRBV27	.	TGTGCCAGCAGTCTCCGGGGTTCTGGCGGCAATCAGCCCCAGCATTTT	CASSLRGSGGNQPQHF
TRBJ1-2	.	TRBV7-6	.	TGTGCCAGCAGCTTAGTAATAGGTGGTGGCTACACCTTC	CASSLVIGGGYTF
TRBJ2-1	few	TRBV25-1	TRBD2	TGTGCCAGCAATCCCCCTGGCGGGAGTGAGAATGAGCAGTTCTTC	CASNPPGGSENEQFF
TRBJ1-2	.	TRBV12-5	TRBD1	TGTGCTAGTGGGCGTCCAGAAGACAGGGAAGGCTACACCTTC	CASGRPEDREGYTF
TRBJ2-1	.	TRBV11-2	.	TGTGCCAGCAGCTTAGTGGCAGGGTTCCCCTACAATGAGCAGTTCTTC	CASSLVAGFPYNEQFF
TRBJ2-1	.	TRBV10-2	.	TGCGCCAGCCAAGGGGTATATGAGCAGTTCTTC	CASQGVYEQFF
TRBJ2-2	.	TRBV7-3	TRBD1	TGTGCCAGCAGCGCGGGACAGGCGAACACCGGGGAGCTGTTTTTT	CASSAGQANTGELFF
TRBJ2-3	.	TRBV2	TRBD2	TGTGCCAGCAGTCGCCTTAGCGGGTTCACAGATACGCAGTATTTT	CASSRLSGFTDTQYF
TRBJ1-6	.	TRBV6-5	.	TGTGCCAGCAGCCACAGCCCTATTTCACCCCTCCACTTT	CASSHSPISPLHF
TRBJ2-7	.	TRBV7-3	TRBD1	TGTGCCAGCAGCCCCGACAGGGGATCCGAGCAGTACTTC	CASSPDRGSEQYF
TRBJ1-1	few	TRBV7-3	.	TGTGCCAGCAGCCCAATGGAGAACACTGAAGCTTTCTTT	CASSPMENTEAFF
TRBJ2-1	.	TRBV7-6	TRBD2	TGTGCCAGCAGCCTTAGCGGGCCCTACAATGAGCAGTTCTTC	CASSLSGPYNEQFF
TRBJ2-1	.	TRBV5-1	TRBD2	TGCGCCAGCACCCCCGGACTAGCGGCAATGAGCTCCTACAATGAGCAGTTCTTC	CASTPGLAAMSSYNEQFF
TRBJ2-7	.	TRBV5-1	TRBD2	TGCGCCAGCAGCTTGGATTCCCCACTAGCGGGAGCCTGGTACTTC	CASSLDSPLAGAWYF
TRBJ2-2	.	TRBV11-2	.	TGTGCCAGCAGCTTGCAGGGGACTAACACCGGGGAGCTGTTTTTT	CASSLQGTNTGELFF
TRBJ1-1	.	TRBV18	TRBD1	TGTGCCAGCTCACCCCGGGACAGGGGGCCGAACACTGAAGCTTTCTTT	CASSPRDRGPNTEAFF
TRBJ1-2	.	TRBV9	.	TGTGCCAGCAGCTCCGGAAGCAGTCCCCAGTGGGGCTACACCTTC	CASSSGSSPQWGYTF
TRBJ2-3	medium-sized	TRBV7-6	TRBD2	TGTGCCAGCAGTCTAACGGGGGCTAGCGGGAGTGCAGATACGCAGTATTTT	CASSLTGASGSADTQYF
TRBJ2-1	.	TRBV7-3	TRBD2	TGTGCCAGCAGCCTTACCGGACTAGCGGGGGGCGGGTCCTACAATGAGCAGTTCTTC	CASSLTGLAGGGSYNEQFF
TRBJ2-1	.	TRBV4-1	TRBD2	TGCGCCAGCAGCCACCGGACTAGCGGGAGGGCCCATTCCTACAATGAGCAGTTCTTC	CASSHRTSGRAHSYNEQFF
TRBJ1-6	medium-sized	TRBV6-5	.	TGTGCCAGCAGTTACAACGGGGGGCTTTGGAATTCACCCCTCCACTTT	CASSYNGGLWNSPLHF
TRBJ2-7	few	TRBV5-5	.	TGTGCCAGCAGCCGCGTGGAGGGAGTCTACGAGCAGTACTTC	CASSRVEGVYEQYF
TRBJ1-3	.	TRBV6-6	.	TGTGCCAGCAGTTATAGGGGAAACACCATATATTTT	CASSYRGNTIYF
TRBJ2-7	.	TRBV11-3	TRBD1	TGTGCCAGCAGCCCAAGACAGGGCTCCTACGAGCAGTACTTC	CASSPRQGSYEQYF
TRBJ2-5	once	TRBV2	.	TGTGCCGGTCGGCAGCGCCAAGAGACCCAGTACTTC	CAGRQRQETQYF
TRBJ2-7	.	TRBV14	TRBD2	TGTGCCAGCAGCCAAAGACTAGCGGGAGGAACCTACGAGCAGTACTTC	CASSQRLAGGTYEQYF
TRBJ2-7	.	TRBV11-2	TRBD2	TGTGCCAGCAGCTCTCGTTGGACTAGATACTCCTACGAGCAGTACTTC	CASSSRWTRYSYEQYF
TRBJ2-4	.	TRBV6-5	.	TGTGCCAGCAGTGTCACGATAGCCAAAAACATTCAGTACTTC	CASSVTIAKNIQYF
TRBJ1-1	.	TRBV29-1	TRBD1	TGCAGCGTTGCGGGGACAGTAAACCTCATGAACACTGAAGCTTTCTTT	CSVAGTVNLMNTEAFF
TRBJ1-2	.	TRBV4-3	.	TGCGCCAGCAGCCAAGATCGGGACCTAATCCCGCATGGCTACACCTTC	CASSQDRDLIPHGYTF
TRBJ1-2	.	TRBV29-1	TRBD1	TGCAGCGTTGAAGATCAAGGACAGGGCGAAGGCTACACCTTC	CSVEDQGQGEGYTF
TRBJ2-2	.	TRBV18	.	TGTGCCAGCTCACCTACAGGGAGAGGTGACACCGGGGAGCTGTTTTTT	CASSPTGRGDTGELFF
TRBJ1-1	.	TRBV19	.	TGTGCCAGTAGTCCATTCCAGCCAACCAACACTGAAGCTTTCTTT	CASSPFQPTNTEAFF
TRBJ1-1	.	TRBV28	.	TGTGCCAGCAGTTTAGCGAACACTGAAGCTTTCTTT	CASSLANTEAFF
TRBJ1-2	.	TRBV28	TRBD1	TGTGCCAGCAGTTTAGGGAAGGGGGCGGTACATGGCTACACCTTC	CASSLGKGAVHGYTF
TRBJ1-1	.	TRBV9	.	TGTGCCAGCAGCGACAGGCTGAACACTGAAGCTTTCTTT	CASSDRLNTEAFF
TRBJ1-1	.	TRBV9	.	TGTGCCAGCAGCGTAGGCCCGGCCCAAATTAACACTGAAGCTTTCTTT	CASSVGPAQINTEAFF
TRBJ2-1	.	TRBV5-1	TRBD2	TGCGCCAGCAGCTTGGCGGGAGGAGGAGTGAATGAGCAGTTCTTC	CASSLAGGGVNEQFF
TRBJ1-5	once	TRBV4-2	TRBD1	TGTGCCAGCAGCCAAAGACAGGGTTGGAATCAGCCCCAGCATTTT	CASSQRQGWNQPQHF
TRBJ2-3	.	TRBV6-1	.	TGTGCCAGCAGTGATACCGGAGGCGGCACAGATACGCAGTATTTT	CASSDTGGGTDTQYF
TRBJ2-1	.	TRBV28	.	TGTGCCAGCAGTTTCCGATACAATGAGCAGTTCTTC	CASSFRYNEQFF
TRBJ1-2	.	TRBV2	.	TGTGCCAGCAGTGAAGAATACAGGTCCTATGGCTACACCTTC	CASSEEYRSYGYTF
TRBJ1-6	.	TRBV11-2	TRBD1	TGTGCCAGCAGCAATAGGGGGTTCTGGGGACAGTCTTTTTCGGCCCTCCACTTT	CASSNRGFWGQSFSALHF
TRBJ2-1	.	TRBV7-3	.	TGTGCCAGCAGCTTAACGCGGAGCTCCTACAATGAGCAGTTCTTC	CASSLTRSSYNEQFF
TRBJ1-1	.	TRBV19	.	TGTGCCAGTAGTATTGACAGGAGAAACACTGAAGCTTTCTTT	CASSIDRRNTEAFF
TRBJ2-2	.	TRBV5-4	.	TGTGCCAGCAGCTTAACCGGGACCGGGGAGCTGTTTTTT	CASSLTGTGELFF
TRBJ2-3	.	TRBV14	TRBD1	TGTGCCAGCAGCCAACCGCCCCGGGACAGGGTTGTAACAGATACGCAGTATTTT	CASSQPPRDRVVTDTQYF
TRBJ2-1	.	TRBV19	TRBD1	TGTGCCAGTAGTAAGGGGGCGAACAATGAGCAGTTCTTC	CASSKGANNEQFF
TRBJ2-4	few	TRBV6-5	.	TGTGCCAGCAGAGATGTAGACATTCAGTACTTC	CASRDVDIQYF
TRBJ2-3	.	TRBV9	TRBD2	TGTGCCAGCAGCGTAGAGACTAGCGGGTACACAGATACGCAGTATTTT	CASSVETSGYTDTQYF
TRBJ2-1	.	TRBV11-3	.	TGTGCCAGCAGCTTAACCGGAAACAATGAGCAGTTCTTC	CASSLTGNNEQFF
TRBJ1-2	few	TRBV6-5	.	TGTGCCAGCAGTTACGGAAGCAGGGTCACGGACTATGGCTACACCTTC	CASSYGSRVTDYGYTF